The rows below give T cell receptor beta chains drawn from one sample of a study of blood T cell repertoires in COVID-19. Profiling relied on immunoSEQ multiplex PCR, and the TCRdb table lists in-frame clones only, not all of them. The sample carries about 240,000 clones, roughly 82% recorded once. The specimen sequenced was peripheral blood. The receptors stem from an elderly man with acute or convalescent COVID-19. CDR3s include the opening cysteine and the closing phenylalanine or tryptophan. The D gene is left open where the match is weak. Only part of the rows carry a size: once, few, many, or a class if the clone is expanded.

>TRBV18|TRBJ1-2|.|.
CASSSDSLYGYTF
TGTGCCAGCTCAAGCGACAGCCTCTATGGCTACACCTTC
>TRBV5-1|TRBJ1-1|.|.
CASSLRVLGGMNTEAFF
TGCGCCAGCAGCTTGAGGGTATTGGGGGGTATGAACACTGAAGCTTTCTTT
>TRBV9|TRBJ2-5|.|.
CASSVTGIGMETQYF
TGTGCCAGCAGCGTTACAGGGATTGGAATGGAGACCCAGTACTTC
>TRBV5-4|TRBJ1-4|.|.
CASSLGGGLANEKLFF
TGTGCCAGCAGCTTGGGCGGGGGGCTGGCTAATGAAAAACTGTTTTTT
>TRBV18|TRBJ2-1|.|.
CASSPDSSTYNEQFF
TGTGCCAGCTCACCAGACAGTTCGACCTACAATGAGCAGTTCTTC
>TRBV5-6|TRBJ1-1|.|.
CASSLAPLNTEAFF
TGTGCCAGCAGCTTGGCTCCTCTGAACACTGAAGCTTTCTTT
>TRBV18|TRBJ1-2|once|TRBD1
CASSLQTGTTNYGYTF
TGTGCCAGCTCACTCCAGACAGGGACAACTAACTATGGCTACACCTTC
>TRBV5-5|TRBJ2-2|.|.
CASRLTTGWVTGELFF
TGTGCCAGCAGACTTACGACAGGATGGGTCACCGGGGAGCTGTTTTTT
>TRBV10-3|TRBJ2-3|.|TRBD1
CAISDPGGATDTQYF
TGTGCCATCAGTGACCCAGGGGGAGCCACAGATACGCAGTATTTT
>TRBV5-4|TRBJ1-2|.|TRBD1
CASREGNRGALGYTF
TGTGCCAGCCGGGAAGGGAACAGGGGGGCGCTTGGCTACACCTTC
>TRBV4-1|TRBJ2-3|.|.
CASSQEQTDTQYF
TGCGCCAGCAGCCAAGAGCAGACAGATACGCAGTATTTT
>TRBV15|TRBJ1-1|.|.
CATSRAKGDNTEAFF
TGTGCCACCAGCAGAGCAAAGGGGGACAACACTGAAGCTTTCTTT
>TRBV9|TRBJ2-7|.|.
CASSVEGDYEQYF
TGTGCCAGCAGCGTAGAAGGGGACTACGAGCAGTACTTC
>TRBV5-8|TRBJ2-5|.|.
CASSSGHRSEETQYF
TGTGCCAGCAGCTCGGGACACCGGTCAGAAGAGACCCAGTACTTC
>TRBV7-9|TRBJ2-3|.|.
CASSKTEGSTDTQYF
TGTGCCAGCAGCAAGACAGAAGGGAGCACAGATACGCAGTATTTT
>TRBV6-2/TRBV6-3|TRBJ1-2|.|TRBD1
CASSLTASGGRVYGYTF
TGTGCCAGCAGTTTGACCGCCTCAGGGGGCCGGGTTTATGGCTACACCTTC
>TRBV28|TRBJ2-7|.|.
CASSPPTLEQYF
TGTGCCAGCAGTCCCCCTACCCTCGAGCAGTACTTC
>TRBV28|TRBJ1-2|.|.
CASAGQGHGYTF
TGTGCCAGCGCGGGGCAGGGACATGGCTACACCTTC
>TRBV5-4|TRBJ1-4|.|.
CASTSAGPATNEKLFF
TGTGCCAGCACCTCGGCGGGGCCTGCAACTAATGAAAAACTGTTTTTT
>TRBV6-5|TRBJ1-6|.|TRBD1
CASSLQTGSGSPLHF
TGTGCCAGCAGTCTGCAGACAGGGTCCGGTTCACCCCTCCACTTT
>TRBV10-1|TRBJ2-2|.|TRBD1
CARHRGDPNTGELFF
TGCGCCCGTCACAGGGGTGATCCGAACACCGGGGAGCTGTTTTTT
>TRBV27|TRBJ2-5|.|.
CASSLSRGREQTQYF
TGTGCCAGCAGTTTATCCAGGGGTAGGGAGCAGACCCAGTACTTC
>TRBV28|TRBJ1-2|.|TRBD1
CASSLGTVQYGHTF
TGTGCCAGCAGTCTCGGGACAGTACAGTATGGCCACACCTTC
>TRBV28|TRBJ1-5|.|TRBD1
CASSRSGTGSKNQPQHF
TGTGCCAGCAGCCGCTCCGGGACAGGGAGTAAAAATCAGCCCCAGCATTTT
>TRBV9|TRBJ1-6|.|.
CASSVTVQASINSPLHF
TGTGCCAGCAGCGTAACTGTCCAGGCGTCAATTAATTCACCCCTCCACTTT
>TRBV7-9|TRBJ1-4|.|TRBD1
CASSLGQGNEKLFF
TGTGCCAGCAGCTTGGGACAGGGGAATGAAAAACTGTTTTTT
>TRBV4-2|TRBJ2-7|once|TRBD1
CASSPNRGSPYEQYF
TGTGCCAGCAGCCCTAACAGGGGGTCGCCCTACGAGCAGTACTTC
>TRBV20-1|TRBJ2-2|.|.
CSARSAGELFF
TGCAGTGCTAGAAGCGCCGGGGAGCTGTTTTTT
>TRBV5-4|TRBJ1-1|.|TRBD1
CASSWGQSGTEAFF
TGTGCCAGCAGCTGGGGACAGTCGGGCACTGAAGCTTTCTTT
>TRBV3-1/TRBV3-2|TRBJ1-2|.|TRBD1
CASSIGTGSSGYGYTF
TGTGCCAGCAGCATCGGGACAGGGAGTAGTGGGTATGGCTACACCTTC
>TRBV5-4|TRBJ1-2|once|.
CASSITPGTHYGYTF
TGTGCCAGCAGCATTACCCCCGGGACACACTATGGCTACACCTTC
>TRBV28|TRBJ2-1|.|.
CASSFVRGSYNEQFF
TGTGCCAGCAGTTTCGTTCGCGGCTCCTACAATGAGCAGTTCTTC
>TRBV19|TRBJ2-7|.|TRBD1
CASSTTGDSSYEQYF
TGTGCCAGTAGTACTACAGGGGACAGCTCCTACGAGCAGTACTTC
>TRBV6-5|TRBJ2-3|once|.
CASREGSLYTDTQYF
TGTGCCAGCAGAGAGGGCAGCCTCTACACAGATACGCAGTATTTT
>TRBV12-3/TRBV12-4|TRBJ1-4|.|TRBD1
CASRTGGREKLFF
TGTGCCAGCCGCACAGGGGGCAGGGAAAAACTGTTTTTT
>TRBV5-1|TRBJ1-5|.|.
CASSPDSSNQPQHF
TGCGCCAGCAGCCCAGACAGTAGCAATCAGCCCCAGCATTTT
>TRBV18|TRBJ1-5|.|.
CASSLDRNNQPQHF
TGTGCCAGCTCGCTCGACAGGAATAATCAGCCCCAGCATTTT
>TRBV25-1|TRBJ2-4|few|.
CASSETGAKNIQYF
TGTGCCAGCAGTGAAACCGGAGCCAAAAACATTCAGTACTTC
>TRBV9|TRBJ1-3|once|.
CASSDASSGNTIYF
TGTGCCAGCAGCGATGCTAGCTCTGGAAACACCATATATTTT
>TRBV7-2|TRBJ2-5|few|TRBD2
CASSLEGGGRETQYF
TGTGCCAGCAGCTTAGAAGGCGGGGGACGGGAGACCCAGTACTTC
>TRBV7-9|TRBJ2-1|.|TRBD1
CASSETGQEYNEQFF
TGTGCCAGCAGCGAGACGGGACAGGAGTACAATGAGCAGTTCTTC
>TRBV2|TRBJ1-2|.|TRBD1
CASSVLTGSYGYTF
TGTGCCAGCAGTGTCCTGACAGGGAGCTATGGCTACACCTTC
>TRBV5-4|TRBJ1-2|.|.
CASSLPPGRGYGYTF
TGTGCCAGCAGCTTGCCTCCAGGGCGCGGCTATGGCTACACCTTC
>TRBV18|TRBJ1-4|few|.
CASSPQLTANMKKLFF
TGTGCCAGCTCACCACAACTGACAGCCAATATGAAAAAACTGTTTTTT
>TRBV3-1/TRBV3-2|TRBJ1-1|.|TRBD1
CASSRDRFAEAFF
TGTGCCAGCAGCCGGGACAGGTTCGCTGAAGCTTTCTTT
>TRBV27|TRBJ2-6|.|TRBD1
CASSPTGGLSGANVLTF
TGTGCCAGCAGTCCCACAGGGGGCCTCTCTGGGGCCAACGTCCTGACTTTC
>TRBV18|TRBJ1-6|.|TRBD1
CASSGTAEPYNSPLHF
TGTGCCAGCTCCGGGACAGCCGAGCCCTATAATTCACCCCTCCACTTT
>TRBV14|TRBJ1-1|.|TRBD1
CASSQERGQVNTEAFF
TGTGCCAGCAGCCAAGAGAGAGGACAGGTGAACACTGAAGCTTTCTTT
>TRBV19|TRBJ1-1|.|.
CASSTTSQANTEAFF
TGTGCCAGTAGTACCACCTCCCAGGCTAACACTGAAGCTTTCTTT
>TRBV28|TRBJ1-4|once|TRBD1
CASSLETGLGEKLFF
TGTGCCAGCAGTTTAGAGACAGGGCTTGGAGAAAAACTGTTTTTT
>TRBV7-2|TRBJ2-7|.|.
CASSFQTGSSYEQYF
TGTGCCAGCAGCTTCCAGACGGGAAGCTCCTACGAGCAGTACTTC
>TRBV6-1|TRBJ1-1|few|TRBD1
CASSEDDRAAVF
TGTGCCAGCAGTGAAGACGACAGGGCAGCCGTCTTT
>TRBV2|TRBJ1-1|.|.
CASRGGQWTEAFF
TGTGCCAGCAGAGGGGGTCAGTGGACTGAAGCTTTCTTT
>TRBV7-8|TRBJ2-7|.|.
CASSPQGKYEQYF
TGTGCCAGCAGCCCTCAGGGGAAATACGAGCAGTACTTC
>TRBV4-1|TRBJ2-3|few|TRBD2
CASSPGLAGEFDTQYF
TGCGCCAGCAGCCCGGGACTAGCGGGAGAGTTTGATACGCAGTATTTT